What follows are 24 T cell receptor beta chains derived from one specimen sequenced in a study of CD8 T cells in ankylosing spondylitis. Regarding the study as a whole: Eight highly homologous variants formed a TCR beta motif that appeared characteristic of ankylosing spondylitis blood.

MiXCR, run by TCRdb on the 5' RACE reads, gives a single entry per CDR3 protein. The sample yields about 330,000 distinct CDR3 sequences, 8% seen once. For these TCRs, the target antigens are not known. Sequences were obtained from blood, either unsorted or a sorted T cell fraction (not recorded which). The receptor set was obtained from a male donor with ankylosing spondylitis.

The CDR3 coding sequence is TGTGCCAGCAGCTTAGTCGGGAAGACAGATACGCAGTATTTT. This encodes CASSLVGKTDTQYF. The V and J genes are TRBV7-6 and TRBJ2-3; a weak D match, TRBD2 (5 bases). CDR1 SGHVS and CDR2 FNYEAQ come from the germline V gene. The CDR3 totals 14 residues. Trimming took off 1 base at V and 3 bases at J, with 8 bases between the two ends.

This clonotype was picked up many times. The rearrangement uses TRBV29-1 and TRBJ1-1, with 9 nucleotides matching TRBD1. V lost 7 bases and J lost 5; bases outside the gene matches: 5. The germline gives CDR1 SQVTM, CDR2 ANQGSEA. CDR3 length: 12 amino acids. DNA of the CDR3: TGCAGCGCCGGGACAGGGCTAACTGAAGCTTTCTTT. Encoded protein: CSAGTGLTEAFF.

The gene calls are TRBV29-1 and TRBJ1-2; D perhaps matches TRBD1 (5 bases). V lost 3 bases, J lost 4 bases, and 9 bases lay in between. The CDR3 spans 12 residues. From germline, CDR1 is SQVTM and CDR2 ANQGSEA. As DNA, the CDR3 is TGCAGCGTTGATGACAGATTCTATGGCTACACCTTC. Protein sequence: CSVDDRFYGYTF. Combining the CDR3 with reference TRBV29-1 and TRBJ1-2 gives the whole variable domain SAVISQKPSRDICQRGTSLTIQCQVDSQVTMMFWYRQQPGQSLTLIATANQGSEATYESGFVIDKFPISRPNLTFSTLTVSNMSPEDSSIYLCSVDDRFYGYTFGSGTRLTVV.

This clonotype was seen more than once but under ten times. V and J are TRBV11-2 and TRBJ2-1; TRBD1 or TRBD2 may be the D gene (5 bases each). Germline values: CDR1 SGHAT, CDR2 FQNNGV. V was clipped by 1 base and J by 3 bases, with 13 bases between them. This CDR3 has 16 amino acids. The CDR3: CASSLGRDGSYNEQFF. CDR3 coding DNA: TGTGCCAGCAGCTTAGGCCGGGACGGCAGCTACAATGAGCAGTTCTTC. The entire variable domain, with the rest obtained from reference TRBV11-2 and TRBJ2-1, is as follows: EAGVAQSPRYKIIEKRQSVAFWCNPISGHATLYWYQQILGQGPKLLIQFQNNGVVDDSQLPKDRFSAERLKGVDSTLKIQPAKLEDSAVYLCASSLGRDGSYNEQFFGPGTRLTVL.

V is TRBV18 and J is TRBJ2-5, with D tentatively TRBD2 (5 bases). Trimming removed 0 bases at V and 2 bases at J, with 13 bases between. This CDR3 has 16 amino acids. Germline values: CDR1 KGHSH, CDR2 LQKENI. This CDR3 is CASSPPHLATQETQYF. CDR3 DNA sequence: TGTGCCAGCTCACCACCGCATCTAGCTACTCAAGAGACCCAGTACTTC.

There are a few counts of this clonotype. This chain links TRBV12-5 with TRBJ2-2; D unclear. Germline CDR1 and CDR2: LGHNT and FRNRAP. This CDR3 is built from 15 residues. Trimming took 3 bases from V and 0 from J, leaving 8 bases between them. For the CDR3, the DNA is TGTGCTAGTGGTTTCCGTACTGCGAACACCGGGGAGCTGTTTTTT. Its protein product is CASGFRTANTGELFF.

The CDR3 nucleotides are TGTGCCTGGAGTGTGGGGGGTAATCAGCCCCAGCATTTT. Amino acids: CAWSVGGNQPQHF. V gene TRBV30 combines with J gene TRBJ1-5, with D tentatively TRBD1 (5 bases). The CDR3 loop spans 13 amino acids. Trimming cost V 0 bases and J 4 bases, with 7 bases left between them. CDR1 and CDR2 (germline): GTSNPN, SVGIG (reference sequence).

This clonotype showed up many times. J is TRBJ1-1 and V is TRBV29-1; D remains ambiguous. The germline gives CDR1 SQVTM, CDR2 ANQGSEA. V lost 6 bases to trimming and J lost 0 bases, with 14 bases between them. The CDR3 totals 14 residues. CDR3 sequence reads: CSVTRKQMNTEAFF. CDR3 coding DNA: TGCAGCGTGACCCGTAAGCAGATGAACACTGAAGCTTTCTTT. Drawing the rest from reference TRBV29-1 and TRBJ1-1, the complete variable domain is SAVISQKPSRDICQRGTSLTIQCQVDSQVTMMFWYRQQPGQSLTLIATANQGSEATYESGFVIDKFPISRPNLTFSTLTVSNMSPEDSSIYLCSVTRKQMNTEAFFGQGTRLTVV.

This clonotype was found a few times. The rearrangement links TRBV4-1 to TRBJ1-4, with D possibly TRBD1 on 6 matching bases. This CDR3 region has 19 residues. The germline V gene has CDR1 MGHRA and CDR2 YSYEKL. V shed 3 bases and J shed 5 bases, with 25 bases lying between them. CDR3 loop: CASSHRLLGGIRKNEKLFF. In nucleotides, the CDR3 is TGCGCCAGCAGCCATAGACTATTGGGGGGCATTAGAAAAAATGAAAAACTGTTTTTT.

This clonotype was counted ten times or more. The V gene is TRBV6-1, the J gene TRBJ2-3; 12 nucleotides agree with TRBD2. Germline CDR1 is MNHNS and CDR2 is SASEGT. This CDR3 spans 16 amino acids. The V and J ends lost 3 bases and 4 bases, in that order; junction bases with no gene match: 5. The CDR3 sequence is CASSDRLAGVPDTQYF. In nucleotides, the CDR3 is TGTGCCAGCAGTGACCGACTAGCGGGAGTCCCAGATACGCAGTATTTT.

This clonotype was observed many times. This chain connects TRBV4-1 to TRBJ2-6; 9 positions match TRBD2. CDR1 is MGHRA, CDR2 YSYEKL, per germline. The CDR3 sequence is 18 residues long. Trimming took 4 bases from V and 4 from J; bases not matched to a gene: 11. The CDR3 DNA reads TGCGCCAGCAGCCGGTCTAGCGGGATAGTGCCAGGGGCCAACGTCCTGACTTTC. Translated, it gives CASSRSSGIVPGANVLTF.

The chain carries TRBV4-1 and TRBJ2-7; D possibly corresponds to TRBD1 (7 bases). CDR1 and CDR2 from the germline V gene are MGHRA and YSYEKL. The ends were cut back, 4 bases at V and 2 bases at J, with 12 bases in the middle. The CDR3 covers 14 residues. CDR3 region: CASSPRGQPYEQYF. For the CDR3, the DNA is TGCGCCAGCAGCCCGCGGGGACAGCCCTACGAGCAGTACTTC.

This clonotype has only a few counts. The V gene is TRBV5-1, the J gene TRBJ2-7; 9 bases are shared with TRBD1. Germline CDR1 reads SGHRS; CDR2 reads YFSETQ. CDR3 length equals 15 residues. The trim removed 3 bases at V and 5 bases at J, leaving 9 bases unmatched. The CDR3 DNA sequence: TGCGCCAGCAGCTCGGGACAGGGATATCCGGACGAGCAGTACTTC. Translated, it gives CASSSGQGYPDEQYF.

This clonotype has only a few counts. CDR3 region: CASSAGSAESSYEQYF. The CDR3 bases are TGTGCCAGCTCAGCGGGGTCTGCGGAGAGCTCCTACGAGCAGTACTTC. The rearrangement joins TRBV18 to TRBJ2-7, with a tentative D call TRBD2 (6 bases). The CDR3 consists of 16 residues. Looked up from germline, CDR1 is KGHSH and CDR2 is LQKENI. Trimming took off 5 bases at V and 0 bases at J, with 17 bases between the two ends.

This clonotype was found a few times. The rearrangement joins TRBV5-1 to TRBJ2-2; D possibly corresponds to TRBD1 (6 bases). CDR1 and CDR2 from the germline V gene are SGHRS and YFSETQ. The CDR3 has 15 residues. The V gene lost 0 bases and the J gene lost 6 bases, with 12 bases spanning the gap. This CDR3 reads CASSLEGGVPGELFF. The CDR3 DNA reads TGCGCCAGCAGCTTGGAAGGGGGAGTGCCCGGGGAGCTGTTTTTT.

This clonotype was observed a handful of times. The chain employs TRBV6-5 and TRBJ2-5; TRBD1 matches at 11 bases. This CDR3 is built from 15 residues. Germline trimming cut 1 base from V and 5 bases from J; bases unmatched to any gene: 3. Per germline, CDR1 MNHEY and CDR2 SVGAGI. The CDR3 loop is CASSYYWDRGETQYF. In DNA form, the CDR3 reads TGTGCCAGCAGTTACTACTGGGACAGGGGGGAGACCCAGTACTTC.

This clonotype was observed a few times. The V and J genes are TRBV29-1 and TRBJ1-5; tentatively, D is TRBD1 (5 bases). CDR1 is SQVTM and CDR2 is ANQGSEA in the germline V gene. V was pared by 4 bases and J by 2 bases, with 9 bases between. The CDR3 contains 13 residues. The CDR3 is CSVGVGRNQPQHF. The CDR3 coding sequence is TGCAGCGTTGGGGTGGGGCGCAATCAGCCCCAGCATTTT.

The chain links TRBV2 to TRBJ2-1; D call uncertain. The germline V gene has CDR1 SNHLY and CDR2 FYNNEI. The germline V and J ends were trimmed by 3 bases and 8 bases, with 8 bases remaining between them. CDR3 length: 12 residues. The CDR3 DNA reads as TGTGCCAGCAGTGATAGGGCGGATGAGCAGTTCTTC. Amino acids: CASSDRADEQFF.

The rearrangement links TRBV27 to TRBJ2-3; TRBD2 matches at 10 bases. Germline values: CDR1 MNHEY, CDR2 SMNVEV (reference sequence). The CDR3 totals 17 residues. The J segment lost 1 base and the V segment lost 0 bases, leaving 4 bases of the junction unmatched. The CDR3: CASSLSWTSGGTDTQYF. The DNA for the CDR3 is TGTGCCAGCAGTTTATCTTGGACTAGCGGAGGCACAGATACGCAGTATTTT.

This chain joins TRBV7-9 and TRBJ1-4; 7 bases agree with TRBD1. This CDR3 has 16 residues. Germline CDR1 and CDR2: SEHNR and FQNEAQ (reference sequence). Trimming cost V 4 bases and J 2 bases; bases outside gene matches: 7. The CDR3 here is CASSYEGAPTNEKLFF. CDR3 DNA: TGTGCCAGCAGCTACGAGGGGGCGCCGACTAATGAAAAACTGTTTTTT.

V is TRBV7-8 and J is TRBJ2-1, with D perhaps TRBD2 (6 bases). The CDR3 has 16 residues. CDR1 is SGHVS and CDR2 is FQNEAQ in the germline V gene. With 1 base removed from V and 6 bases from J, the gap between germline ends came to 16 bases. The CDR3 region is CASSLVSGSMGNEQFF. CDR3 bases: TGTGCCAGCAGCTTAGTTTCCGGGAGTATGGGCAATGAGCAGTTCTTC.

The gene calls are TRBV20-1 and TRBJ2-7, with D perhaps matching TRBD2 (5 bases). Trimming took off 7 bases at V and 2 bases at J, with 15 bases between the two ends. CDR3 length equals 13 residues. Germline CDR1 DFQATT, CDR2 SNEGSKA (reference sequence). CDR3 in DNA: TGCAGTGAAAGACCGAGGGTTGCCTACGAGCAGTACTTC. Encoded protein: CSERPRVAYEQYF.

This clonotype occurred many times. This chain uses TRBV7-2 with TRBJ2-1; 7 bases agree with TRBD2. Germline loops: CDR1 SGHTA, CDR2 FQGNSA. The CDR3 is made up of 16 amino acids. The V segment lost 1 base and the J segment 4 bases; nucleotides outside the gene matches: 7. The CDR3 protein is CASSLGSSGRYNEQFF. CDR3 DNA: TGTGCCAGCAGCTTAGGAAGTAGCGGGCGGTACAATGAGCAGTTCTTC. Filled out from reference TRBV7-2 and TRBJ2-1, the complete variable domain reads GAGVSQSPSNKVTEKGKDVELRCDPISGHTALYWYRQSLGQGLEFLIYFQGNSAPDKSGLPSDRFSAERTGGSVSTLTIQRTQQEDSAVYLCASSLGSSGRYNEQFFGPGTRLTVL.

V and J are TRBV4-3 and TRBJ2-5, with D possibly matching TRBD2 (6 bases). CDR3 length: 15 residues. Between the trimmed V and J ends, which lost 1 base and 2 bases, there was a span of 11 bases. In germline, CDR1 is LGHNA, CDR2 YSLEER. The CDR3 nucleotides read TGCGCCAGCAGCCAAGTCGGGGGAGGTCAAGAGACCCAGTACTTC. Protein: CASSQVGGGQETQYF.